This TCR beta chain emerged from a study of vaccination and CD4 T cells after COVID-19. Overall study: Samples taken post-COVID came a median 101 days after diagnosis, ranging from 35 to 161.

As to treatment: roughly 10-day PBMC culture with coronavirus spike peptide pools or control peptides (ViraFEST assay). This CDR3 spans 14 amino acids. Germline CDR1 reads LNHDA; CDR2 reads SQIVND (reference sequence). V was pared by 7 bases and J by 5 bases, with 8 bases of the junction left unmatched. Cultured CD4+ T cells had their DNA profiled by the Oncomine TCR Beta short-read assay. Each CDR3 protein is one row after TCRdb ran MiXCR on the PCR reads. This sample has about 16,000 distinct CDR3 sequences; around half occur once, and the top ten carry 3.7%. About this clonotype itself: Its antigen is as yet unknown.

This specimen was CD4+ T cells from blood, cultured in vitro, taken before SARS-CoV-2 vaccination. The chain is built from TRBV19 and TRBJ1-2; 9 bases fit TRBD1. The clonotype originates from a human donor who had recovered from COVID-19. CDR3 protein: CASMHRDRAYGYTF. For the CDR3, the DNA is TGTGCCAGTATGCACCGGGACAGGGCTTATGGCTACACCTTC. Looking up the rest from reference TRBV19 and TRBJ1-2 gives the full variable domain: DGGITQSPKYLFRKEGQNVTLSCEQNLNHDAMYWYRQDPGQGLRLIYYSQIVNDFQKGDIAEGYSVSREKKESFPLTVTSAQKNPTAFYLCASMHRDRAYGYTFGSGTRLTVV.